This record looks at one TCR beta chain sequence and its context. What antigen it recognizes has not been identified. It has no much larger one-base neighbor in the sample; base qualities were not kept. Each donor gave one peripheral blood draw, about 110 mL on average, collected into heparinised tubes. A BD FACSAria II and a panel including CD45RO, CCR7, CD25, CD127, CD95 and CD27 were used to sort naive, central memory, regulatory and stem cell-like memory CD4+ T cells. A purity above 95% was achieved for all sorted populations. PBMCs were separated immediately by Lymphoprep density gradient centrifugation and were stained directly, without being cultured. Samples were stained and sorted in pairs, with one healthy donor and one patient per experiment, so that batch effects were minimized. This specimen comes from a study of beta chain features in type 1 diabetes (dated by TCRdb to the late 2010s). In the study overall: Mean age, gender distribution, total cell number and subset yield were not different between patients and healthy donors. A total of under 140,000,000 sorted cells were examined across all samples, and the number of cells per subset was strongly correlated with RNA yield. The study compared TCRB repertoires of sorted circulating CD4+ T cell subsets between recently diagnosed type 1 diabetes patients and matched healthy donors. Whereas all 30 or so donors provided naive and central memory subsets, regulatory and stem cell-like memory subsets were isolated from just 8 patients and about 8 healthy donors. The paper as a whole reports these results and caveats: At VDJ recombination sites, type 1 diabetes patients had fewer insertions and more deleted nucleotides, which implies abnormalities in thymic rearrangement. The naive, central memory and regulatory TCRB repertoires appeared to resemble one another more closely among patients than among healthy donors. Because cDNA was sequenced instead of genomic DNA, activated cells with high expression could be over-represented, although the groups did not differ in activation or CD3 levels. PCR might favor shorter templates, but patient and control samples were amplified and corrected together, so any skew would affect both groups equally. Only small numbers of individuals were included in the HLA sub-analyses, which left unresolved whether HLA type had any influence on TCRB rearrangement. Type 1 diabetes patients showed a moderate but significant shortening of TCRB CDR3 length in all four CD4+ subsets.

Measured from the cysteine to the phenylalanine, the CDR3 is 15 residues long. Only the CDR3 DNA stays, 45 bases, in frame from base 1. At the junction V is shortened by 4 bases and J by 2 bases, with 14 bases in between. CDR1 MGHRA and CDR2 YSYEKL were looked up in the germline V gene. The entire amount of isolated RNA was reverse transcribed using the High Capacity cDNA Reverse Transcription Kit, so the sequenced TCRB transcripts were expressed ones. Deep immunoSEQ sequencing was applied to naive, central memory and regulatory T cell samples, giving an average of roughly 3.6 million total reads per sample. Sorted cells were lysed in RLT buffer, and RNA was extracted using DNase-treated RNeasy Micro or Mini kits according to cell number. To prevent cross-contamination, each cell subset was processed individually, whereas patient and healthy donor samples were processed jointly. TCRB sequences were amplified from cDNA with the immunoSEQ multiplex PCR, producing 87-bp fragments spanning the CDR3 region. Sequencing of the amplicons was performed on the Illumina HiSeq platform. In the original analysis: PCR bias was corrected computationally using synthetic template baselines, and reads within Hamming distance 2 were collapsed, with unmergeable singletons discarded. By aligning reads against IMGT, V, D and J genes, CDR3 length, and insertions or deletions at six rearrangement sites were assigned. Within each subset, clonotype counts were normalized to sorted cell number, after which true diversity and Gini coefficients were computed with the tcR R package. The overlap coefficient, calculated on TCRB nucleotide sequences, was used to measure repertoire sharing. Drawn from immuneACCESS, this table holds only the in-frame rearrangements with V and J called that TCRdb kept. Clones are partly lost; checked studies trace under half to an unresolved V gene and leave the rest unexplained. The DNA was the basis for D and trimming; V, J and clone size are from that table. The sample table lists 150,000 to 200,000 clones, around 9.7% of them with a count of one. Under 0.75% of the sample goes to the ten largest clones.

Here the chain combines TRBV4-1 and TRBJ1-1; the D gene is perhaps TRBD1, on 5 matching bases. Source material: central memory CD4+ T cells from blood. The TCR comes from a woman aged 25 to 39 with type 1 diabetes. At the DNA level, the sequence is TGCGCCAGCAGCCCCACAGGCTTCCTTAACACTGAAGCTTTCTTT. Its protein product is CASSPTGFLNTEAFF.